This T cell receptor (beta chain) was recovered during a study of shared clonotypes between healthy human individuals. Positive CCR7 selection of CD45RO-negative cells yielded the naive CD8 cells, and terminally differentiated effector memory CD45RA+ cells were excluded. Deep level was the assay's run setting. Splitting of each subset's genomic DNA was done evenly across several immunoSEQ plates. Sequenced by immunoSEQ multiplex PCR; TCRdb stores in-frame clones only, minus some. The sample contains about 2.1 million clones, approximately 94% of which appear only once. This clonotype was sampled from a young man in good health. Some clones in this sample may be carry-over from other donors' samples. The sample comprised naive CD8+ T cells from PBMCs.

CDR3 DNA: TGTGCCAGCAAAGGCCCACCCTCCTACGAGCAGTACTTC. Translated: CASKGPPSYEQYF. The chain has TRBV6-6 and TRBJ2-7, with D unresolved. The ends were cut back, 7 bases at V and 0 bases at J, with 10 bases in the middle. CDR1 is MNHNY and CDR2 is SVGAGI in the germline V gene (reference sequence). The CDR3 loop spans 13 amino acids.